The TCR beta chain under discussion was sequenced for a study of liver allograft versus peripheral blood T cells. Study-level information: Recipients' peripheral blood T cell receptor repertoires were compared with those in transplanted livers.

TCRdb called the reads again in MiXCR, with one record for every CDR3 protein. This sample yields roughly 9,200 distinct CDR3 sequences, of which roughly 26% are seen a single time; roughly 8.3% belongs to the top ten. Study-level findings and limits: Repertoires found inside liver allografts reportedly differed from T cell receptor repertoires in peripheral blood.

This CDR3 comprises 13 residues. Germline V gene lookup returns CDR1 MNHNS and CDR2 SASEGT. The germline V and J ends were trimmed by 5 bases and 1 base, with 6 bases remaining between them. Remarks on this clonotype: What it binds is not known.

This rearrangement joins TRBV6-1 to TRBJ2-1; D unclear. The origin of this receptor is a human patient who had a liver transplant. Some T cells may be graft donor cells. The CDR3 DNA reads as TGTGCCAGCAGTCCTCAGTCCTACAATGAGCAGTTCTTC. Translated, it gives CASSPQSYNEQFF.